These 27 T cell receptor beta chains originate from one sample sequenced in a study of T cells expressing NK-cell markers. From its re-call of the 5' RACE reads, TCRdb lists each CDR3 protein once, without DNA. The record lists 400,000 to 550,000 distinct CDR3 sequences, of which the ten most abundant hold 7.3%. Sequences were obtained from blood T cells: a sorted CD56 or NKG2C T cell subset, CD4+ or CD8+ T cells, or bulk PBMC T cells (not recorded which). These receptors came from a woman between 18 and 70 years old in good health.

V usage is TRBV25-1 and J usage is TRBJ2-5; the D gene TCRdb calls, TRBD2, cannot be checked with no DNA. The germline V gene encodes CDR1 MGHDK and CDR2 SYGVNS. The CDR3 runs to 15 residues. The CDR3 loop is CASSDRTSGQETQYF.

This chain uses TRBV18 with TRBJ2-6. Per the germline V gene, CDR1 is KGHSH and CDR2 is LQKENI. This CDR3 spans 17 amino acids. The chain's CDR3 is CASSPSGGDGGANVLTF.

This chain uses TRBV11-2 with TRBJ1-2; TCRdb proposes TRBD1, but this gene call is untestable without DNA. The CDR3 sequence is 15 residues long. Germline CDR1 is SGHAT and CDR2 is FQNNGV. This CDR3 reads CASSFKGGANYGYTF.

The chain recombines TRBV20-1 with TRBJ2-7; TCRdb calls TRBD2, which cannot be checked without DNA. Germline V CDR1 and CDR2: DFQATT, SNEGSKA (reference sequence). The CDR3 extends over 14 amino acids. The CDR3 sequence: CSARGLAGVYEQYF.

The chain carries TRBV12-3 or TRBV12-4 and TRBJ2-1; TCRdb indicates TRBD2, and absent DNA this call remains unverified. The CDR3 has 13 residues. This CDR3 is CASIPPSYNEQFF.

The chain uses TRBV18 and TRBJ2-7. Germline-derived CDR1 and CDR2 are KGHSH and LQKENI. This CDR3 spans 14 amino acids. The CDR3 sequence: CASSPPNPSYEQYF.

The rearrangement uses TRBV19 and TRBJ1-5; TCRdb picks TRBD1, but there is no DNA to check that call. In germline, CDR1 is LNHDA, CDR2 SQIVND (reference sequence). CDR3 size: 15 residues. Here the CDR3 reads CASRTGAAAGQPQHF.

The CDR3 loop is CSAREKTSGDQQFF. This sequence joins TRBV20-1 and TRBJ2-1; TCRdb proposes TRBD2, but this gene call is untestable without DNA. The germline V gene encodes CDR1 DFQATT and CDR2 SNEGSKA (reference sequence). The CDR3 spans 14 residues.

The rearrangement joins TRBV12-3 or TRBV12-4 to TRBJ2-7; absent DNA, TCRdb's TRBD1 call cannot be checked. This CDR3 has 13 amino acids. The CDR3: CASCFGTRAREYF.

J is TRBJ2-1 and V is TRBV30; TCRdb picks TRBD1, but there is no DNA to check that call. Germline values: CDR1 GTSNPN, CDR2 SVGIG (reference sequence). CDR3 length: 12 amino acids. The CDR3 here is CAWSHGGGEQFF.

V usage is TRBV5-4 and J usage is TRBJ2-5; there is no DNA to check the TCRdb D call of TRBD2. The germline V gene has CDR1 SGHNT and CDR2 YYREEE (reference sequence). CDR3 length: 14 amino acids. CDR3 loop: CASSSRVEVETQYF.

This chain uses TRBV3-1 with TRBJ2-5; TCRdb selects TRBD1, and the lack of DNA leaves this call unchecked. Germline CDR1 LGHDT, CDR2 YNNKEL (reference sequence). This CDR3 has 15 amino acids. CDR3 amino acids: CASSRRGQVRETQYF.

The gene calls are TRBV4-2 and TRBJ2-7. In germline, CDR1 is LGHNA, CDR2 YNFKEQ. This CDR3 contains 13 residues. This CDR3 is CASSQGAPGEQYF.

The V and J genes are TRBV30 and TRBJ2-3. Germline V CDR1 and CDR2: GTSNPN, SVGIG (reference sequence). The CDR3 loop spans 14 amino acids. This CDR3 is CASTPYVLPDTQYF.

The V call is TRBV12-3 or TRBV12-4, the J call TRBJ2-7; TCRdb's D call of TRBD1 is untestable without DNA. The CDR3 length is 14 residues. This chain's CDR3 is CASTPGGATYEQYF.

The chain recombines TRBV30 with TRBJ1-1. Per germline, CDR1 GTSNPN and CDR2 SVGIG (reference sequence). This CDR3 has 13 residues. CDR3 protein: CAWSRTSGTEAFF.

CDR3: CASSDHVAGGPTDTQYF. The chain uses TRBV6-4 and TRBJ2-3; the D call of TRBD2 rests on TCRdb alone, since no DNA is present to check it. There are 17 residues in the CDR3. Germline V gene sequence: CDR1 MRHNA, CDR2 SNTAGT.

This chain uses TRBV4-3 with TRBJ2-6; TCRdb's D gene call, TRBD2, goes unchecked for lack of DNA. The CDR3 is 18 residues long. Germline V CDR1 and CDR2: LGHNA, YSLEER. CDR3 sequence: CASSLRLAGRSGANVLTF.

The V gene is TRBV12-5, the J gene TRBJ1-5. The CDR3 loop spans 12 amino acids. Germline lookup yields CDR1 LGHNT and CDR2 FRNRAP. CDR3 sequence: CASGLWNQPQHF.

The rearrangement uses TRBV20-1 and TRBJ2-5. This CDR3 is built from 12 residues. Per the germline V gene, CDR1 is DFQATT and CDR2 is SNEGSKA (reference sequence). CDR3 loop: CSARPAKETQYF.

This rearrangement joins TRBV11-2 to TRBJ2-1. This CDR3 comprises 14 residues. Per the germline V gene, CDR1 is SGHAT and CDR2 is FQNNGV. The CDR3 region is CASSPQDSYNEQFF. Full variable domain (missing parts from reference TRBV11-2 and TRBJ2-1): EAGVAQSPRYKIIEKRQSVAFWCNPISGHATLYWYQQILGQGPKLLIQFQNNGVVDDSQLPKDRFSAERLKGVDSTLKIQPAKLEDSAVYLCASSPQDSYNEQFFGPGTRLTVL.

The chain uses TRBV29-1 and TRBJ2-2; no DNA is available, so the TRBD1 call from TCRdb remains unchecked. This CDR3 has 15 amino acids. Germline CDR1 SQVTM, CDR2 ANQGSEA. CDR3 loop: CSVGDAGAGDGELFF.

The chain's CDR3 is CASSYVRTGGMSYTF. The chain couples TRBV6-5 to TRBJ1-2; lacking DNA, the TRBD1 call made by TCRdb goes unchecked. The CDR3 is 15 residues long. Germline CDR1 reads MNHEY; CDR2 reads SVGAGI.

This chain links TRBV4-3 with TRBJ1-5. This CDR3 spans 16 amino acids. The V gene's germline CDR1 is LGHNA and CDR2 YSLEER. CDR3 region: CASSQERQAGDQPQHF.

The chain carries TRBV29-1 and TRBJ2-5; TCRdb indicates TRBD2, and absent DNA this call remains unverified. Per the germline V gene, CDR1 is SQVTM and CDR2 is ANQGSEA. This CDR3 comprises 13 residues. CDR3 in amino acids: CSVDGLLSETQYF. The full variable domain, completed using reference TRBV29-1 and TRBJ2-5, is SAVISQKPSRDICQRGTSLTIQCQVDSQVTMMFWYRQQPGQSLTLIATANQGSEATYESGFVIDKFPISRPNLTFSTLTVSNMSPEDSSIYLCSVDGLLSETQYFGPGTRLLVL.

The rearrangement uses TRBV7-8 and TRBJ2-1. CDR3 size: 15 residues. Germline V gene sequence: CDR1 SGHVS, CDR2 FQNEAQ. CDR3 region: CASSLLILTDNEQFF.

The rearrangement uses TRBV20-1 and TRBJ2-3; the D call of TRBD2 rests on TCRdb alone, since no DNA is present to check it. Per the germline V gene, CDR1 is DFQATT and CDR2 is SNEGSKA (reference sequence). There are 16 residues in the CDR3. CDR3 region: CSARPIAGGPTDTQYF.